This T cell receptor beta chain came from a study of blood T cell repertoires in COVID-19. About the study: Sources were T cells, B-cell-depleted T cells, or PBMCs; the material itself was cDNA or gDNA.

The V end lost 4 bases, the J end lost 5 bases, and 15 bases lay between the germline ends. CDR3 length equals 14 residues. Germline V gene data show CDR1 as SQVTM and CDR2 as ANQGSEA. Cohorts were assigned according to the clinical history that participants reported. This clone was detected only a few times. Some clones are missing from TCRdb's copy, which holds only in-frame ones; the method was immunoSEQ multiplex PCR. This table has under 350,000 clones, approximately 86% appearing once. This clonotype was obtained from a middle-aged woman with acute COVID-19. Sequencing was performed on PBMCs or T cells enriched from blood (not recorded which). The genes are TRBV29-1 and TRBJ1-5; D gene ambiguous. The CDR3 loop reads CSVAPSGRDQPQHF. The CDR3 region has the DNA TGCAGCGTTGCCCCGTCCGGTCGGGATCAGCCCCAGCATTTT.